The 11 T cell receptor beta chains given below trace back to one sample, sequenced in a study of cytomegalovirus exposure and HLA in healthy donors. Primers for the PCR totalled 60 Vbeta and 13 Jbeta. The repertoire was sequenced with immunoSEQ multiplex PCR; TCRdb's copy has only in-frame clones and lacks some. The table includes some 170,000 clones, 70% to 80% detected once. Sequencing was carried out using PBMCs. These receptors were obtained from a woman in her 50s in good health and CMV-seronegative.

This chain joins TRBV28 and TRBJ2-7, with a possible D match to TRBD1 (6 bases). This CDR3 has 14 residues. Germline lookup yields CDR1 MDHEN and CDR2 SYDVKM. Trimming shortened V by 7 bases and J by 5 bases, and 18 bases separated the two germline ends. The CDR3 loop is CASTAGAGMDEQYF. The DNA of the CDR3 is TGTGCCAGCACCGCAGGGGCAGGGATGGACGAGCAGTACTTC.

V gene TRBV27 combines with J gene TRBJ1-4, with 7 bases aligning to TRBD1. This CDR3 is built from 15 residues. V gave up 3 bases and J gave up 6 bases; unmatched junction bases: 7. Germline V gene lookup returns CDR1 MNHEY and CDR2 SMNVEV (reference sequence). The CDR3 nucleotides are TGTGCCAGCAGTTTGTATGGACAGGCTGATGAAAAACTGTTTTTT. Its protein is CASSLYGQADEKLFF.

The V gene is TRBV4-1, the J gene TRBJ2-3; D may be TRBD2 (5 bases). Deletions cut 4 bases from V and 1 base from J, with 18 bases between. Germline-derived CDR1 and CDR2 are MGHRA and YSYEKL. The CDR3 has 17 residues. CDR3 residues: CASSPDVPRTGTDTQYF. In DNA form, the CDR3 reads TGCGCCAGCAGCCCCGACGTTCCGAGGACTGGCACAGATACGCAGTATTTT.

This clone was observed a few times. This rearrangement joins TRBV4-3 to TRBJ2-5, with TRBD2 matching over 9 bases. This CDR3 contains 16 residues. The germline V gene has CDR1 LGHNA and CDR2 YSLEER. The J segment lost 5 bases and the V segment lost 2 bases, leaving 9 bases of the junction unmatched. As DNA, the CDR3 is TGCGCCAGCAGCCAAACGTGGAGCGGGGGGATGGAGACCCAGTACTTC. Translation: CASSQTWSGGMETQYF.

The chain links TRBV27 to TRBJ2-5; D remains unclear. This CDR3 region has 11 residues. The V gene lost 5 bases and the J gene lost 5 bases, with 6 bases spanning the gap. CDR1 and CDR2 from the germline V gene are MNHEY and SMNVEV (reference sequence). The CDR3 spells CASSARETQYF. For the CDR3, the DNA is TGTGCCAGCAGTGCCCGGGAGACCCAGTACTTC.

This clone was counted a few times. This rearrangement joins TRBV27 to TRBJ1-5, with 9 positions matching TRBD1. The CDR3 extends over 16 amino acids. The V segment lost 5 bases and the J segment 6 bases; nucleotides outside the gene matches: 11. From germline, CDR1 is MNHEY and CDR2 SMNVEV (reference sequence). CDR3 in DNA: TGTGCCAGCAGTCCATGGCTGGGACAGGGACGTCAGCCCCAGCATTTT. It specifies CASSPWLGQGRQPQHF.

This rearrangement joins TRBV19 to TRBJ2-1; 14 bases are shared with TRBD2. Unmatched junction bases numbered 6, after V lost 5 bases and J lost 3 bases. CDR3 size: 17 residues. From germline, CDR1 is LNHDA and CDR2 SQIVND (reference sequence). The CDR3 reads CASSVRLAGGFYNEQFF. For the CDR3, the DNA is TGTGCCAGTAGTGTAAGACTAGCGGGAGGGTTCTACAATGAGCAGTTCTTC.

The V call is TRBV28, the J call TRBJ2-7, with 10 bases identical to TRBD1. Losses at the gene ends were 0 bases for V and 0 bases for J; bases not matched to a gene: 5. The CDR3 runs 17 residues. CDR1 and CDR2 from the germline V gene are MDHEN and SYDVKM. The CDR3 nucleotides read TGTGCCAGCAGTTTATGGACAGGGGGCAGGGGCTCCTACGAGCAGTACTTC. Amino acids: CASSLWTGGRGSYEQYF.

The chain recombines TRBV2 with TRBJ2-3, with no clear D. The germline gives CDR1 SNHLY, CDR2 FYNNEI. The CDR3 covers 13 residues. Trimming left V 4 bases short and J 4 bases short, with 9 bases between. The CDR3 sequence is CASSVESSDTQYF. The CDR3 nucleotides read TGTGCCAGCAGTGTCGAGAGCTCAGATACGCAGTATTTT.

The V gene is TRBV9, the J gene TRBJ2-2, with TRBD2 matching over 12 bases. Per the germline V gene, CDR1 is SGDLS and CDR2 is YYNGEE. J lost 7 bases, V lost 4 bases, and 8 bases had no gene match. The CDR3 extends over 16 amino acids. The DNA of the CDR3 is TGTGCCAGCAGCCTAACGACTAGCGGGAGTGGCGGGGAGCTGTTTTTT. It encodes CASSLTTSGSGGELFF.

The V call is TRBV9, the J call TRBJ1-1; unclear D gene. V lost 0 bases, J lost 0 bases, and 9 bases lay in between. CDR3 length equals 15 residues. Germline CDR1 is SGDLS and CDR2 is YYNGEE. The CDR3, as DNA: TGTGCCAGCAGCGTAGGGGTACAGATGAACACTGAAGCTTTCTTT. The encoded protein is CASSVGVQMNTEAFF.